These 8 T cell receptor beta chains were sequenced from one sample in a study of T cells in Graves' hyperthyroidism and ophthalmopathy. Regions amplified from RNA transcripts were the TCR beta CDR3 regions. First-round RT-PCR of the TCR CDR3 relied on the HTBI primer set. MiXCR, applied by TCRdb to the multiplex PCR reads, yields one record per CDR3 protein. The sample comprises hundreds of thousands of distinct CDR3 sequences, approximately 42% of which are singletons, and less than 8.5% rests with the top ten. The sample was peripheral blood or thyroid tissue (not recorded which). These receptors were obtained from an adult man with Graves' disease, either hyperthyroidism or ophthalmopathy (not recorded which).

The J gene is TRBJ1-2, the V gene TRBV20-1, with D possibly TRBD1 on 6 matching bases. Germline CDR1 is DFQATT and CDR2 is SNEGSKA (reference sequence). CDR3 length: 14 amino acids. V lost 6 bases and J 6 bases, leaving 20 bases between the germline ends. CDR3 in amino acids: CSATPDGTSNGYTF. CDR3 in DNA: TGCAGTGCGACTCCGGACGGGACATCTAATGGCTACACCTTC.

This clonotype was picked up many times. The genes are TRBV7-2 and TRBJ1-6; D ambiguous. Trimming took off 6 bases at V and 7 bases at J, with 13 bases between the two ends. The CDR3 sequence is 14 residues long. Germline CDR1 reads SGHTA; CDR2 reads FQGNSA. This chain's CDR3 is CASRDPQMNSPLHF. As DNA, the CDR3 is TGTGCCAGCAGGGACCCTCAGATGAATTCACCCCTCCACTTT.

The chain couples TRBV19 to TRBJ2-7; D is undetermined. CDR3 length equals 13 residues. Germline loops: CDR1 LNHDA, CDR2 SQIVND (reference sequence). Trimming left V 0 bases short and J 3 bases short, with 6 bases between. The CDR3, as DNA: TGTGCCAGTAGTATAGATGACAACTACGAGCAGTACTTC. Its translation: CASSIDDNYEQYF.

About this clonotype itself: This sequence may be a read error, since a much larger clone differs from it by one base. The chain links TRBV20-1 to TRBJ2-5; D unresolved. The CDR3 contains 10 residues. CDR1 is DFQATT and CDR2 is SNEGSKA in the germline V gene (reference sequence). CDR3 in amino acids: CSATAETRYF. In DNA form, the CDR3 reads TGCAGTGCTACGGCGGAGACCCGGTACTTC.

J is TRBJ2-7 and V is TRBV7-9; D call uncertain. Germline lookup yields CDR1 SEHNR and CDR2 FQNEAQ (reference sequence). This CDR3 spans 15 amino acids. Trimming took 4 bases from V and 2 from J, leaving 15 bases between them. CDR3 bases: TGTGCCAGCAGCTCTCCTTACCACCCTCCCTACGAGCAGTACTTC. It codes for CASSSPYHPPYEQYF.

The chain joins TRBV29-1 to TRBJ1-2, with D possibly matching TRBD1 (5 bases). The CDR3 sequence is 10 residues long. From germline, CDR1 is SQVTM and CDR2 ANQGSEA. Trimming removed 4 bases at V and 8 bases at J, with 8 bases between. This CDR3 is CSVGQRGYTF. The CDR3 DNA reads TGCAGCGTTGGACAGCGAGGCTACACCTTC.

The V and J genes are TRBV2 and TRBJ1-6; 7 nucleotides match TRBD1. V lost 5 bases and J lost 3; bases outside the gene matches: 7. Germline-derived CDR1 and CDR2 are SNHLY and FYNNEI. The CDR3 covers 16 residues. The CDR3 sequence: CASSSGTAIYNSPLHF. CDR3 sequence (DNA): TGTGCCAGCAGTTCCGGGACAGCAATCTATAATTCACCCCTCCACTTT.

Only a few counts were recorded for this clonotype. V gene TRBV7-9 combines with J gene TRBJ2-2, with 8 bases that match TRBD1. V shed 6 bases and J 3 bases; nucleotides not matched to a gene: 6. Germline V CDR1 and CDR2: SEHNR, FQNEAQ (reference sequence). This CDR3 comprises 15 residues. CDR3 in amino acids: CASSSRQGHTGELFF. The CDR3 DNA is TGTGCCAGCAGTTCCAGACAGGGGCACACCGGGGAGCTGTTTTTT.